The sequence of this T cell receptor beta chain was determined in a study of T cell responses to AZD1222 COVID-19 vaccine. Overall study results and limits: Females made up more of the donors, who were largely white British, and clonal diversity may have come out too low. Among those given AZD1222, only 5 to 7 were seropositive at baseline.

On this clone: Its antigen is unknown.

TCRdb's table, derived via immunoSEQ multiplex PCR, lists solely in-frame clones and lacks some. Of about 180,000 clones listed, around 90% are singletons. The CDR3 length is 14 residues. The ends were cut back, 4 bases at V and 6 bases at J, with 14 bases in the middle. The germline CDR1 and CDR2 sequences are SGHKS and YYEKEE (reference sequence). This sequence originates from an adult in good health. The chain recombines TRBV5-5 with TRBJ1-5; no reliable D call. This specimen was peripheral blood, taken on day 0 of AZD1222 vaccination. CDR3 region: CASSLDPGSQPQHF. DNA for the CDR3: TGTGCCAGCAGCCTCGACCCGGGGAGTCAGCCCCAGCATTTT.